These T cell receptor beta chains were read from a single sample in a study of shared clonotypes between healthy human individuals. Sequencing used immunoSEQ multiplex PCR; TCRdb keeps in-frame clones, though not all of them. The repertoire has around 600,000 clones, 97% of them found once; the top ten carry 0.057%. The specimen was naive CD4+ T cells sorted from blood. Receptor source: a woman younger than 45 in good health. Each CDR3 is given with its conserved first and last residue. The D gene is left open where the match is weak. A row's size may be missing; if present it is once, few, many or a size class.

CDR3 protein	CDR3 DNA	D gene	V gene	clone size	J gene
CASSQDLGAGDTGELFF	TGCGCCAGCAGCCAAGATTTGGGGGCAGGGGACACCGGGGAGCTGTTTTTT	.	TRBV4-1	.	TRBJ2-2
CASSEALGQGAEKLFF	TGTGCCAGCAGTGAAGCCTTAGGACAGGGGGCCGAAAAACTGTTTTTT	TRBD1	TRBV2	once	TRBJ1-4
CAWSVWGAEEKLFF	TGTGCCTGGAGTGTTTGGGGGGCTGAGGAAAAACTGTTTTTT	.	TRBV30	.	TRBJ1-4
CASSPPGTTRENTEAFF	TGTGCCAGCTCACCACCCGGGACAACTCGAGAGAACACTGAAGCTTTCTTT	.	TRBV18	.	TRBJ1-1
CASSLPRRIWNSPLHF	TGTGCCAGCAGCTTGCCCCGACGTATTTGGAATTCACCCCTCCACTTT	.	TRBV5-7	.	TRBJ1-6
CASSEAGTSVYEQYF	TGTGCCAGCAGCGAAGCCGGGACTAGCGTCTACGAGCAGTACTTC	TRBD2	TRBV7-6	.	TRBJ2-7
CASSLDRAYEQYF	TGTGCCAGCAGCTTGGACAGGGCCTACGAGCAGTACTTC	.	TRBV5-6	.	TRBJ2-7
CASTFTGGATGELFF	TGTGCCAGCACCTTTACAGGGGGCGCAACCGGGGAGCTGTTTTTT	TRBD1	TRBV6-5	.	TRBJ2-2
CASSFNVRRSYEQYF	TGTGCCAGCAGCTTTAACGTTCGGCGCTCCTACGAGCAGTACTTC	.	TRBV11-2	.	TRBJ2-7
CAISRQGYEQYF	TGTGCCATCAGCCGACAGGGCTACGAGCAGTACTTC	TRBD1	TRBV10-3	.	TRBJ2-7
CASSPDPKYEQYF	TGTGCCAGCTCACCGGACCCAAAATACGAGCAGTACTTC	.	TRBV18	once	TRBJ2-7
CASSLAAASRDTQYF	TGTGCCAGCAGCTTGGCTGCTGCGTCTAGGGATACGCAGTATTTT	.	TRBV5-8	.	TRBJ2-3
CASSFTRGALNEKLFF	TGTGCCAGCAGTTTTACCAGAGGGGCCCTTAATGAAAAACTGTTTTTT	.	TRBV7-9	.	TRBJ1-4
CASSPRQGGLYEKLFF	TGTGCCAGCAGCCCAAGACAGGGGGGTCTTTATGAAAAACTGTTTTTT	TRBD1	TRBV6-6	.	TRBJ1-4